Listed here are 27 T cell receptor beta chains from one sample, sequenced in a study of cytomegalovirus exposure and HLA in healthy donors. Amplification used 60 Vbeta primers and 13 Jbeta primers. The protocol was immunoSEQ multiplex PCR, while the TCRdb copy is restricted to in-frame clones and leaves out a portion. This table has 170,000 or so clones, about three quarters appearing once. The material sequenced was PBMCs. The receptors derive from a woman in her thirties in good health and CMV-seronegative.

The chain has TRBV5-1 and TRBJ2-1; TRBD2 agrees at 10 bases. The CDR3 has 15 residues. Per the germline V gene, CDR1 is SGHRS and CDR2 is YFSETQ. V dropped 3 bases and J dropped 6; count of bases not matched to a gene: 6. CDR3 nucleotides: TGCGCCAGCAGCTCTCAAGTAGCGGGAGGCAATGAGCAGTTCTTC. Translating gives CASSSQVAGGNEQFF.

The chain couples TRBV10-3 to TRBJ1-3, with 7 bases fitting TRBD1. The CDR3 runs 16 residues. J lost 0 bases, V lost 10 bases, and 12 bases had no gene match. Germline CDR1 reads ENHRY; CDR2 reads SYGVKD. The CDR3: CATWAGQRISGNTIYF. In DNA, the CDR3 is TGTGCCACGTGGGCGGGACAGCGAATCTCTGGAAACACCATATATTTT.

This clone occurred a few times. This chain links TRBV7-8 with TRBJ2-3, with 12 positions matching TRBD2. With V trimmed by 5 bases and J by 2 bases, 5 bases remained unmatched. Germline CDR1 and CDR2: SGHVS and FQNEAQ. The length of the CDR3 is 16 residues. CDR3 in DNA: TGTGCCAGCAGCGCTAGACTAGCGGGGGTCACAGATACGCAGTATTTT. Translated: CASSARLAGVTDTQYF.

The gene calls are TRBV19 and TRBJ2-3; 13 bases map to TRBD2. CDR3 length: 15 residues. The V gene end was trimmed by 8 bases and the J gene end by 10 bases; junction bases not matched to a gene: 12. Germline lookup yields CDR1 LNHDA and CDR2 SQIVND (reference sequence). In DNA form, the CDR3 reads TGTGCCAGTGGACTAGCGGGGGCCCCCAGCGTCGCGCAGTATTTT. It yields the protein CASGLAGAPSVAQYF.

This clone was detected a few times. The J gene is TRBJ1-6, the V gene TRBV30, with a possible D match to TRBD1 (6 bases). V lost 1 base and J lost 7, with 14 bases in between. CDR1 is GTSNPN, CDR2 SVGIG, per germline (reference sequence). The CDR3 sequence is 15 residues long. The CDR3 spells CAWSGPGQSNSPLHF. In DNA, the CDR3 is TGTGCCTGGAGTGGACCTGGACAGTCGAATTCACCCCTCCACTTT.

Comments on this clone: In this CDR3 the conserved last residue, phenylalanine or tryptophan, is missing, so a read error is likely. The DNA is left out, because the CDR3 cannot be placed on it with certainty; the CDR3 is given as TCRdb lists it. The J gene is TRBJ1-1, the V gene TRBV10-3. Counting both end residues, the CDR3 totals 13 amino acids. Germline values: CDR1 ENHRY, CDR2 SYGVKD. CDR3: CAITPAAAGSLSI.

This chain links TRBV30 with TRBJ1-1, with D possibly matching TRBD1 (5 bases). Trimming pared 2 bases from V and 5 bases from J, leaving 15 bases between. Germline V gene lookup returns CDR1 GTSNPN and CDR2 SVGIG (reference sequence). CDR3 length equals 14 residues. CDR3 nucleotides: TGTGCCTGGAGTCGGGGGGGGGTGGCGACTGAAGCTTTCTTT. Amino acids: CAWSRGGVATEAFF. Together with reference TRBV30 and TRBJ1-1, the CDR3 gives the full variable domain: SQTIHQWPATLVQPVGSPLSLECTVEGTSNPNLYWYRQAAGRGLQLLFYSVGIGQISSEVPQNLSASRPQDRQFILSSKKLLLSDSGFYLCAWSRGGVATEAFFGQGTRLTVV.

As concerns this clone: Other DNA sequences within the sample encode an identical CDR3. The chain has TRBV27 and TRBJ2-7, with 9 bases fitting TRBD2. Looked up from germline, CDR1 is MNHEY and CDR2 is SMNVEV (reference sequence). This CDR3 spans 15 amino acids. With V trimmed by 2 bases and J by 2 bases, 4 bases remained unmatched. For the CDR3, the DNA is TGTGCCAGCAGTTTAGTAGGCGGGGGGGCCTACGAGCAGTACTTC. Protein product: CASSLVGGGAYEQYF.

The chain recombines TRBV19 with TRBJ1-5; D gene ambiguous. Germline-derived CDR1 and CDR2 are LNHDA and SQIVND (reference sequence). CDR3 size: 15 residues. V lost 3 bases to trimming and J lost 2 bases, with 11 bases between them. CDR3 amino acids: CASSMFPGGNQPQHF. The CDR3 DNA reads TGTGCCAGTAGTATGTTCCCCGGGGGCAATCAGCCCCAGCATTTT.

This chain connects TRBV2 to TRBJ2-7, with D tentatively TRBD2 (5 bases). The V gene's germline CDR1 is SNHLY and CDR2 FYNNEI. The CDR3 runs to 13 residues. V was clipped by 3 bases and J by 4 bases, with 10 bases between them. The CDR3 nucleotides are TGTGCCAGCAGTGAGAGAGGGCTATACGAGCAGTACTTC. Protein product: CASSERGLYEQYF.

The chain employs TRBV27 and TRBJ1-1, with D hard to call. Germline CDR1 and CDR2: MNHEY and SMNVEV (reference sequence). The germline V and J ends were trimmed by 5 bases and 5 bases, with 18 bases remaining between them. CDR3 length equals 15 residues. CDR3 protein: CASSQTPTRKTEAFF. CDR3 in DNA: TGTGCCAGCAGTCAGACCCCGACACGGAAAACTGAAGCTTTCTTT.

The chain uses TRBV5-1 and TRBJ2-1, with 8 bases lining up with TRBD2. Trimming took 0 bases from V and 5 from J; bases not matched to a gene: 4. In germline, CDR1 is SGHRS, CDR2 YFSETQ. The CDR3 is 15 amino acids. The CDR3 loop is CASSLEVAGNNEQFF. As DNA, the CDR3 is TGCGCCAGCAGCTTGGAGGTAGCGGGAAACAATGAGCAGTTCTTC. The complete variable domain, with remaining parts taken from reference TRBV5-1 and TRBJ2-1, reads KAGVTQTPRYLIKTRGQQVTLSCSPISGHRSVSWYQQTPGQGLQFLFEYFSETQRNKGNFPGRFSGRQFSNSRSEMNVSTLELGDSALYLCASSLEVAGNNEQFFGPGTRLTVL.

CDR3 in amino acids: CASSPDRGLVGYTF. CDR3 nucleotide sequence: TGTGCCAGCAGCCCCGACAGGGGTCTAGTGGGCTACACCTTC. This chain joins TRBV12-1 and TRBJ1-2; the table gives TRBD1 as D, unverified against the DNA. TRBV12-1 is a recognized pseudogene. The CDR3 consists of 14 residues.

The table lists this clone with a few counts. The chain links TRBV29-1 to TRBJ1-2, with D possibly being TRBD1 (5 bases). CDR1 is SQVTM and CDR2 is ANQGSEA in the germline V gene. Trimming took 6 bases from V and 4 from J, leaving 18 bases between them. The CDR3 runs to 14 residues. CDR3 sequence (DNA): TGCAGCGTAGTACAGGTGAATTACCCCTATGGCTACACCTTC. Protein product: CSVVQVNYPYGYTF.

The CDR3 sequence is CASSYRHSNTEAFF. CDR3 DNA: TGTGCCAGCAGTTACCGACACTCCAACACTGAAGCTTTCTTT. This chain joins TRBV6-5 and TRBJ1-1; D is ambiguous. CDR3 size: 14 residues. Germline V gene data show CDR1 as MNHEY and CDR2 as SVGAGI. With 2 bases removed from V and 2 bases from J, the gap between germline ends came to 9 bases.

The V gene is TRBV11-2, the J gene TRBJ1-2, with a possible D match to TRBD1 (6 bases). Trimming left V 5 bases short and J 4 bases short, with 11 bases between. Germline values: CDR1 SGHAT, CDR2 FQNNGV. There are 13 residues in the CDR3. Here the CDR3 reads CASSPDSSYGYTF. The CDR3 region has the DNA TGTGCCAGCAGCCCGGACAGCTCCTATGGCTACACCTTC.

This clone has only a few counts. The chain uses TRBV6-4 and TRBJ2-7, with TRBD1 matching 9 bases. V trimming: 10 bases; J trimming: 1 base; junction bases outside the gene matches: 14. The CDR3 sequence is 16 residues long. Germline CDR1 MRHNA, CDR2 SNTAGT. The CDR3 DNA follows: TGTGCCACCAAATTTTTAGCCGGGACAGGGTCCTACGAGCAGTACTTC. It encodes CATKFLAGTGSYEQYF.

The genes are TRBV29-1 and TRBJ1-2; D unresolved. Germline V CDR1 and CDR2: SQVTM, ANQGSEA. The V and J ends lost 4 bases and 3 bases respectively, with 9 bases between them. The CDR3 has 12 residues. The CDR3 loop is CSVAGYYYGYTF. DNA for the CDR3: TGCAGCGTTGCGGGATACTACTATGGCTACACCTTC.

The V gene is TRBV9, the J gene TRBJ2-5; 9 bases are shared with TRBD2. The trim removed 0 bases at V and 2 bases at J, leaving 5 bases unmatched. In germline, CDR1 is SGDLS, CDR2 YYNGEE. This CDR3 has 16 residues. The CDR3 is CASSVGAAGGQETQYF. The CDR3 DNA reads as TGTGCCAGCAGCGTAGGGGCAGCGGGGGGACAAGAGACCCAGTACTTC. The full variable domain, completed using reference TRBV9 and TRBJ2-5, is DSGVTQTPKHLITATGQRVTLRCSPRSGDLSVYWYQQSLDQGLQFLIQYYNGEERAKGNILERFSAQQFPDLHSELNLSSLELGDSALYFCASSVGAAGGQETQYFGPGTRLLVL.

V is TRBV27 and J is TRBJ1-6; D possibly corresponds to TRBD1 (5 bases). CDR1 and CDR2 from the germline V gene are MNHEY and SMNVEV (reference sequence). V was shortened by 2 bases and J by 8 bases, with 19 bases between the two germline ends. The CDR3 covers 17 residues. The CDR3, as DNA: TGTGCCAGCAGTTTACAACACCAGGGAATTCGAGATTCACCCCTCCACTTT. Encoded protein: CASSLQHQGIRDSPLHF.

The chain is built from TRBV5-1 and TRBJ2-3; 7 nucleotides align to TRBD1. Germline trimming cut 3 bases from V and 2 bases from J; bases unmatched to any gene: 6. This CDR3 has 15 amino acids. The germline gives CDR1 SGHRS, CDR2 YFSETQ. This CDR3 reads CASSYRQGPTDTQYF. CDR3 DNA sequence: TGCGCCAGCAGCTATCGACAGGGCCCCACAGATACGCAGTATTTT. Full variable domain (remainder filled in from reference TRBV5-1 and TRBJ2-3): KAGVTQTPRYLIKTRGQQVTLSCSPISGHRSVSWYQQTPGQGLQFLFEYFSETQRNKGNFPGRFSGRQFSNSRSEMNVSTLELGDSALYLCASSYRQGPTDTQYFGPGTRLTVL.

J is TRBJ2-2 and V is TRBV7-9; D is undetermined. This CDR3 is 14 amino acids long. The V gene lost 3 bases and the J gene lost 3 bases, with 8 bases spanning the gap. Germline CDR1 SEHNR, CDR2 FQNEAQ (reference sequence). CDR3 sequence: CASSLQAHTGELFF. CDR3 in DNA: TGTGCCAGCAGCTTGCAGGCCCACACCGGGGAGCTGTTTTTT.

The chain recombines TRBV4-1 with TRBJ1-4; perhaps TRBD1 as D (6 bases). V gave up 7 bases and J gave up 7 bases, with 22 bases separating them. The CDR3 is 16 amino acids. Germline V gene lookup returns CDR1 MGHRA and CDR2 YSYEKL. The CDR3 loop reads CASTSEGHLGGEKLFF. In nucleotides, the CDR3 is TGCGCCAGCACCTCTGAGGGACATTTAGGTGGTGAAAAACTGTTTTTT.

The CDR3 DNA reads as TGCAGCGTTGGGCCCGGAAGCGGGGGAGATACGCAGTATTTT. This translates into CSVGPGSGGDTQYF. The J gene is TRBJ2-3, the V gene TRBV29-1, with 8 bases that match TRBD2. The CDR3 sequence is 14 residues long. The V and J ends lost 4 bases and 5 bases, in that order; junction bases with no gene match: 8. Germline V lookup: CDR1 SQVTM, CDR2 ANQGSEA.

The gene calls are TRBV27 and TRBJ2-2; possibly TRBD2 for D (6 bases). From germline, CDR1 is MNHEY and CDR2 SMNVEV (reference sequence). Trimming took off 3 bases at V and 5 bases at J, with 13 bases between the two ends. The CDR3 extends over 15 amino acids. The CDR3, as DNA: TGTGCCAGCAGTTTCCTCACCGCGGGGACCGGGGAGCTGTTTTTT. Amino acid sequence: CASSFLTAGTGELFF.

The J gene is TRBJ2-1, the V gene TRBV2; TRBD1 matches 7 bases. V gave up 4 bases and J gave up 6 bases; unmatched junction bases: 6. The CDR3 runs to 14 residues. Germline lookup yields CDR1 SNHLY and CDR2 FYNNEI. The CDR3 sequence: CASSGNRGPNEQFF. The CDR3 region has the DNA TGTGCCAGCAGTGGTAACAGGGGACCCAATGAGCAGTTCTTC.

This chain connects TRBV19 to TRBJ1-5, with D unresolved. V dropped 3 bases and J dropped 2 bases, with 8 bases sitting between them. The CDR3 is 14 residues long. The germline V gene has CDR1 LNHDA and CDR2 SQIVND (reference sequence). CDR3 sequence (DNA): TGTGCCAGTAGTATCTTAGAAGGCAATCAGCCCCAGCATTTT. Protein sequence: CASSILEGNQPQHF. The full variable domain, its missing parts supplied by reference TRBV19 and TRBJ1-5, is DGGITQSPKYLFRKEGQNVTLSCEQNLNHDAMYWYRQDPGQGLRLIYYSQIVNDFQKGDIAEGYSVSREKKESFPLTVTSAQKNPTAFYLCASSILEGNQPQHFGDGTRLSIL.